This note documents a single T cell receptor (beta chain) sequence. Its target is not known. The sample is drawn from a study of blood T cells in healthy people across ages. Points from the study as a whole: Unsorted PBMCs ruled out conclusive naive versus antigen-experienced comparison.

Next came a second PCR, run for about 6 to 12 cycles, which used a sample-barcoded 5' primer along with a J-beta primer mix. TCRdb redid the calling of the 5' RACE reads with MiXCR, one entry per CDR3 protein. The table lists around 2 million distinct CDR3 sequences, around 42% of them singletons, with more than 20% in the top ten. The sample taken for sequencing was blood. The receptor comes from a human donor in good health.

CDR3 DNA: TGTGCCAGCAGGGGGGGCGCCAAAAACATTCAGTACTTC. This gives the protein CASRGGAKNIQYF. The chain links TRBV3-1 to TRBJ2-4, with D perhaps TRBD1 or TRBD2 (6 bases each). The CDR3 runs to 13 residues. Between the trimmed V and J ends, which lost 6 bases and 1 base, there was a span of 7 bases. The V gene's germline CDR1 is LGHDT and CDR2 YNNKEL (reference sequence).